This T cell receptor beta chain originates from a study of blood T cell repertoires in COVID-19. Whole-study context: Sites across the United States, Italy and Spain contributed samples from acute and convalescent COVID-19. Sample material is recorded as cDNA or gDNA derived from T cells, B-cell-depleted T cells, or PBMCs.

Per the authors' pipeline: Reference gene primers were amplified, and this amplification served to estimate nucleated cell counts. The assay was immunoSEQ multiplex PCR, and TCRdb's table has in-frame clones only and misses some. The D gene and trimming were derived from the DNA, and the V and J assignments and clone size from that table. The sample consists of about 210,000 clones, approximately 80% of them appearing once. Germline V CDR1 and CDR2: SGHNT, YYREEE (reference sequence). With 4 bases clipped from V and 5 bases from J, the junction kept 16 bases outside the gene matches. This CDR3 spans 18 amino acids.

The rearrangement uses TRBV5-4 and TRBJ2-2, with 8 bases identical to TRBD2. Specimen: peripheral blood. The TCR was taken from a man aged 55 to 70 with acute or convalescent COVID-19. In DNA form, the CDR3 reads TGTGCCAGCAGCCTGGGGCGAAATCAGGGCGGGAGGACCGGGGAGCTGTTTTTT. Protein sequence: CASSLGRNQGGRTGELFF.